These 4 T cell receptor beta chains were sequenced from one sample in a study of CXCR3-negative and CXCR3-positive naive CD8 T cells. Study results and caveats: CXCR3-positive naive cells carried more hydrophobic TRB CDR3s than CXCR3-negative ones.

Their antigens remain unidentified. The libraries of TRB cDNA were constructed through 5' RACE using UMI labels. TCRdb reprocessed the 5' RACE reads; each CDR3 protein has one entry and no DNA is given. The sample holds 80,000 to 100,000 distinct CDR3 sequences. What was sequenced was naive CXCR3+ CD8+ T cells from blood. Subset noted: CD45RO-CCR7+CD27+CD95- naive CD8+ T cells expressing CXCR3 (TNR3+). These receptors all stem from a human donor in good health. Some clones in this sample may be carry-over from other donors' samples.

The CDR3 reads CSATTWGEPYEQYF. The chain employs TRBV20-1 and TRBJ2-7. The CDR3 contains 14 residues. Germline assignment: CDR1 DFQATT and CDR2 SNEGSKA (reference sequence).

The CDR3 loop is CASSLADRDGDTQYF. The chain recombines TRBV5-1 with TRBJ2-3; the D gene TCRdb calls, TRBD1, cannot be checked with no DNA. Germline values: CDR1 SGHRS, CDR2 YFSETQ. CDR3 length: 15 amino acids.

This chain joins TRBV11-2 and TRBJ2-7; as DNA is missing, the TRBD1 call by TCRdb cannot be tested. Germline V gene sequence: CDR1 SGHAT, CDR2 FQNNGV. The CDR3 is made up of 16 amino acids. This CDR3 is CASSGTVGQGVGEQYF.

The V call is TRBV28, the J call TRBJ1-5; TCRdb's D call of TRBD1 is untestable without DNA. The length of the CDR3 is 16 residues. In germline, CDR1 is MDHEN, CDR2 SYDVKM. The CDR3 sequence is CASSFPGQASNQPQHF.